The rows below give T cell receptor beta chains drawn from one sample of a study of cytomegalovirus exposure and HLA in healthy donors. Clones were read by immunoSEQ multiplex PCR, and TCRdb kept only the in-frame ones, dropping some. The table shows under 150,000 clones, with approximately 70% occurring only once. Source material: PBMCs. These receptors originate from a woman between 35 and 50 years old in good health and CMV-seronegative. CDR3s include the opening cysteine and the closing phenylalanine or tryptophan. A D gene is named only where the DNA matches it firmly. Size tells how often a clone was seen (once, few, many) or the class of an expanded clone, and some rows leave it out.

CDR3 length: 15
D gene: .
V gene: TRBV5-4
J gene: TRBJ2-2
clone size: .
CDR3 protein: CASSLEYSNTGELFF
CDR3 DNA: TGTGCCAGCAGCTTGGAATACTCGAACACCGGGGAGCTGTTTTTT

CDR3 length: 15
D gene: .
V gene: TRBV25-1
J gene: TRBJ1-2
clone size: few
CDR3 protein: CASSESNRDNYGYTF
CDR3 DNA: TGTGCCAGCAGTGAATCTAACAGGGACAACTATGGCTACACCTTC

CDR3 length: 14
D gene: .
V gene: TRBV18
J gene: TRBJ1-1
clone size: .
CDR3 protein: CASSWRRGNTEAFF
CDR3 DNA: TGTGCCAGCTCATGGCGAAGGGGGAACACTGAAGCTTTCTTT

CDR3 length: 14
D gene: .
V gene: TRBV11-3
J gene: TRBJ1-1
clone size: .
CDR3 protein: CGQTGRDGNTEAFF
CDR3 DNA: TGTGGACAAACGGGGCGGGATGGGAACACTGAAGCTTTCTTT

CDR3 length: 15
D gene: .
V gene: TRBV18
J gene: TRBJ1-3
clone size: .
CDR3 protein: CASSPLAVSGNTIYF
CDR3 DNA: TGTGCCAGCTCACCACTGGCTGTCTCTGGAAACACCATATATTTT

CDR3 length: 15
D gene: .
V gene: TRBV6-6
J gene: TRBJ1-1
clone size: .
CDR3 protein: CASSLDRGGITEAFF
CDR3 DNA: TGTGCCAGCAGTTTAGACCGGGGAGGCATCACTGAAGCTTTCTTT

CDR3 length: 13
D gene: .
V gene: TRBV9
J gene: TRBJ2-2
clone size: .
CDR3 protein: CASSVESSRELFF
CDR3 DNA: TGTGCCAGCAGCGTTGAGTCCTCCCGGGAGCTGTTTTTT

CDR3 length: 14
D gene: TRBD1
V gene: TRBV5-1
J gene: TRBJ1-5
clone size: few
CDR3 protein: CASSYGQGVQPQHF
CDR3 DNA: TGCGCCAGCAGCTACGGACAGGGGGTTCAGCCCCAGCATTTT

CDR3 length: 14
D gene: .
V gene: TRBV29-1
J gene: TRBJ2-3
clone size: .
CDR3 protein: CSARWGLGTDTQYF
CDR3 DNA: TGCAGCGCCCGGTGGGGGCTTGGCACAGATACGCAGTATTTT

CDR3 length: 15
D gene: .
V gene: TRBV7-8
J gene: TRBJ1-1
clone size: once
CDR3 protein: CASSLIPTAQTEAFF
CDR3 DNA: TGTGCCAGCAGCTTAATTCCGACAGCTCAAACTGAAGCTTTCTTT

CDR3 length: 15
D gene: TRBD1
V gene: TRBV5-5
J gene: TRBJ2-1
clone size: .
CDR3 protein: CASSLGTGGFNEQFF
CDR3 DNA: TGTGCCAGCAGCCTCGGGACAGGGGGTTTCAATGAGCAGTTCTTC

CDR3 length: 14
D gene: .
V gene: TRBV27
J gene: TRBJ1-1
clone size: .
CDR3 protein: CASSLSPGGTEAFF
CDR3 DNA: TGTGCCAGCAGTTTATCGCCCGGGGGCACTGAAGCTTTCTTT

CDR3 length: 17
D gene: TRBD1
V gene: TRBV7-9
J gene: TRBJ1-2
clone size: .
CDR3 protein: CASSSGTGSSFESGYTF
CDR3 DNA: TGTGCCAGCAGCTCCGGGACAGGTTCGAGTTTCGAAAGTGGCTACACCTTC

CDR3 length: 13
D gene: .
V gene: TRBV7-2
J gene: TRBJ2-7
clone size: .
CDR3 protein: CASSFVDNYEQYF
CDR3 DNA: TGTGCCAGCAGCTTTGTGGACAACTACGAGCAGTACTTC

CDR3 length: 16
D gene: TRBD2
V gene: TRBV7-9
J gene: TRBJ2-1
clone size: .
CDR3 protein: CASSSNSGGAGNEQFF
CDR3 DNA: TGTGCCAGCAGCTCGAATAGCGGGGGGGCTGGCAATGAGCAGTTCTTC

CDR3 length: 14
D gene: .
V gene: TRBV7-2
J gene: TRBJ1-4
clone size: .
CDR3 protein: CASSPDSNNEKLFF
CDR3 DNA: TGTGCCAGCAGCCCGGACAGCAATAATGAAAAACTGTTTTTT

CDR3 length: 15
D gene: TRBD1
V gene: TRBV19
J gene: TRBJ1-1
clone size: .
CDR3 protein: CASSILGTGNTEAFF
CDR3 DNA: TGTGCCAGTAGTATACTCGGGACAGGGAACACTGAAGCTTTCTTT

CDR3 length: 15
D gene: TRBD1
V gene: TRBV7-8
J gene: TRBJ1-1
clone size: few
CDR3 protein: CASSLLTGANTEAFF
CDR3 DNA: TGTGCCAGCAGCTTACTCACAGGGGCGAACACTGAAGCTTTCTTT

CDR3 length: 16
D gene: .
V gene: TRBV28
J gene: TRBJ1-2
clone size: .
CDR3 protein: CASSSIRGGEAYGYTF
CDR3 DNA: TGTGCCAGCAGTTCCATTCGCGGGGGGGAGGCCTATGGCTACACCTTC

CDR3 length: 19
D gene: TRBD2
V gene: TRBV5-6
J gene: TRBJ2-1
clone size: .
CDR3 protein: CASSLTSGNLRTSYNEQFF
CDR3 DNA: TGTGCCAGCAGCTTAACTAGCGGGAACCTAAGGACCTCTTACAATGAGCAGTTCTTC

CDR3 length: 15
D gene: .
V gene: TRBV6-1
J gene: TRBJ2-3
clone size: many
CDR3 protein: CASSEEGGGANTQYF
CDR3 DNA: TGTGCCAGCAGTGAAGAAGGAGGGGGCGCGAATACGCAGTATTTT

CDR3 length: 15
D gene: .
V gene: TRBV5-6
J gene: TRBJ1-1
clone size: .
CDR3 protein: CASSSYLRENTEAFF
CDR3 DNA: TGTGCCAGCAGCTCGTATCTAAGAGAGAACACTGAAGCTTTCTTT

CDR3 length: 14
D gene: .
V gene: TRBV5-4
J gene: TRBJ1-1
clone size: once
CDR3 protein: CASGLRGMNTEAFF
CDR3 DNA: TGTGCCAGCGGCCTTAGGGGAATGAACACTGAAGCTTTCTTT

CDR3 length: 13
D gene: .
V gene: TRBV7-2
J gene: TRBJ1-5
clone size: .
CDR3 protein: CASSFDLNQPQHF
CDR3 DNA: TGTGCCAGCAGCTTTGACTTGAATCAGCCCCAGCATTTT

CDR3 length: 14
D gene: .
V gene: TRBV27
J gene: TRBJ2-1
clone size: .
CDR3 protein: CASQTTPQGPEQFF
CDR3 DNA: TGTGCCAGCCAGACAACCCCCCAGGGCCCTGAGCAGTTCTTC

CDR3 length: 15
D gene: .
V gene: TRBV18
J gene: TRBJ2-7
clone size: .
CDR3 protein: CASSPAPGSTYEQYF
CDR3 DNA: TGTGCCAGCTCACCGGCACCAGGGTCTACTTACGAGCAGTACTTC

CDR3 length: 17
D gene: TRBD1
V gene: TRBV5-6
J gene: TRBJ1-2
clone size: few
CDR3 protein: CASSRPGQGSLNYGYTF
CDR3 DNA: TGTGCCAGCAGCCGTCCGGGACAGGGGTCTCTTAACTATGGCTACACCTTC

CDR3 length: 15
D gene: TRBD1
V gene: TRBV27
J gene: TRBJ1-2
clone size: .
CDR3 protein: CASRYPRGQGYGYTF
CDR3 DNA: TGTGCCAGCCGTTACCCCAGGGGGCAGGGCTATGGCTACACCTTC

CDR3 length: 12
D gene: .
V gene: TRBV6-5
J gene: TRBJ1-1
clone size: few
CDR3 protein: CASSSGDTEAFF
CDR3 DNA: TGTGCCAGCAGCTCGGGGGACACTGAAGCTTTCTTT

CDR3 length: 13
D gene: .
V gene: TRBV6-5
J gene: TRBJ2-3
clone size: .
CDR3 protein: CASSFQGTDTQYF
CDR3 DNA: TGTGCCAGCAGTTTCCAGGGTACAGATACGCAGTATTTT

CDR3 length: 16
D gene: .
V gene: TRBV5-1
J gene: TRBJ2-1
clone size: few
CDR3 protein: CASSLEGQGQHNEQFF
CDR3 DNA: TGCGCCAGCAGCTTGGAGGGGCAGGGGCAACACAATGAGCAGTTCTTC

CDR3 length: 16
D gene: TRBD1
V gene: TRBV27
J gene: TRBJ2-2
clone size: once
CDR3 protein: CASSLNRGLRTGELFF
CDR3 DNA: TGTGCCAGCAGTTTAAACAGGGGGTTGAGGACCGGGGAGCTGTTTTTT

CDR3 length: 15
D gene: .
V gene: TRBV5-4
J gene: TRBJ1-2
clone size: .
CDR3 protein: CASSDRRDTNYGYTF
CDR3 DNA: TGTGCCAGCAGTGATCGGAGGGATACTAACTATGGCTACACCTTC

CDR3 length: 14
D gene: .
V gene: TRBV5-6
J gene: TRBJ1-2
clone size: .
CDR3 protein: CASSLYGGLYGYTF
CDR3 DNA: TGTGCCAGCAGCTTGTATGGGGGCCTCTATGGCTACACCTTC

CDR3 length: 13
D gene: .
V gene: TRBV5-4
J gene: TRBJ1-2
clone size: .
CDR3 protein: CASGTSLGYGYTF
CDR3 DNA: TGTGCCAGCGGCACGTCGCTTGGCTATGGCTACACCTTC

CDR3 length: 17
D gene: .
V gene: TRBV5-1
J gene: TRBJ1-4
clone size: .
CDR3 protein: CASSLGVFRGANEKLFF
CDR3 DNA: TGCGCCAGCAGCTTGGGGGTCTTTCGGGGGGCTAATGAAAAACTGTTTTTT

CDR3 length: 16
D gene: TRBD1
V gene: TRBV7-2
J gene: TRBJ2-2
clone size: .
CDR3 protein: CASSLYRTGFTGELFF
CDR3 DNA: TGTGCCAGCAGCTTATACAGGACAGGGTTCACCGGGGAGCTGTTTTTT

CDR3 length: 16
D gene: .
V gene: TRBV6-1
J gene: TRBJ1-5
clone size: few
CDR3 protein: CASSERLRGGDQPQHF
CDR3 DNA: TGTGCCAGCAGTGAAAGGCTTAGGGGCGGTGATCAGCCCCAGCATTTT

CDR3 length: 13
D gene: .
V gene: TRBV19
J gene: TRBJ2-4
clone size: .
CDR3 protein: CASSEGIVGLPDF
CDR3 DNA: TGTGCCAGTAGTGAGGGTATTGTTGGACTCCCGGACTTC

CDR3 length: 15
D gene: TRBD1
V gene: TRBV2
J gene: TRBJ1-2
clone size: .
CDR3 protein: CASSEDRGRIYGYTF
CDR3 DNA: TGTGCCAGCAGTGAAGACAGGGGGCGGATTTATGGCTACACCTTC

CDR3 length: 23
D gene: .
V gene: TRBV14
J gene: TRBJ2-6
clone size: .
CDR3 protein: CASSQDARGVWGLSKSGANVLTF
CDR3 DNA: TGTGCCAGCAGCCAAGATGCTCGGGGGGTGTGGGGGCTCTCCAAGTCTGGGGCCAACGTCCTGACTTTC

CDR3 length: 14
D gene: .
V gene: TRBV7-3
J gene: TRBJ1-1
clone size: .
CDR3 protein: CASSLSSGSPEAFF
CDR3 DNA: TGTGCCAGCAGCTTATCATCAGGGTCCCCTGAAGCTTTCTTT

CDR3 length: 15
D gene: .
V gene: TRBV9
J gene: TRBJ1-2
clone size: .
CDR3 protein: CASSSKAIRGRGYTF
CDR3 DNA: TGTGCCAGCAGCAGCAAAGCGATTCGGGGTCGTGGCTACACCTTC

CDR3 length: 14
D gene: .
V gene: TRBV6-6
J gene: TRBJ1-1
clone size: .
CDR3 protein: CASSYSGGITEAFF
CDR3 DNA: TGTGCCAGCAGTTACTCGGGCGGGATCACTGAAGCTTTCTTT

CDR3 length: 11
D gene: .
V gene: TRBV29-1
J gene: TRBJ2-5
clone size: .
CDR3 protein: CSAAREETQYF
CDR3 DNA: TGCAGCGCGGCTCGGGAAGAGACCCAGTACTTC

CDR3 length: 14
D gene: TRBD2
V gene: TRBV5-6
J gene: TRBJ2-5
clone size: .
CDR3 protein: CASSSRGSGETQYF
CDR3 DNA: TGTGCCAGCAGCTCGCGGGGGAGCGGGGAGACCCAGTACTTC

CDR3 length: 18
D gene: .
V gene: TRBV4-3
J gene: TRBJ1-1
clone size: .
CDR3 protein: CASSQDLRAERVNTEAFF
CDR3 DNA: TGCGCCAGTAGCCAAGATCTGCGGGCCGAGCGCGTTAACACTGAAGCTTTCTTT

CDR3 length: 12
D gene: TRBD1
V gene: TRBV2
J gene: TRBJ2-7
clone size: few
CDR3 protein: CASRDRGAEQYF
CDR3 DNA: TGTGCCAGCAGGGACAGGGGCGCCGAGCAGTACTTC

CDR3 length: 13
D gene: .
V gene: TRBV27
J gene: TRBJ1-6
clone size: .
CDR3 protein: CASSLGRASPLHF
CDR3 DNA: TGTGCCAGCAGTTTAGGCAGGGCCTCACCCCTCCACTTT

CDR3 length: 14
D gene: .
V gene: TRBV9
J gene: TRBJ1-4
clone size: .
CDR3 protein: CASSVEGTNEKLFF
CDR3 DNA: TGTGCCAGCAGCGTCGAGGGCACTAATGAAAAACTGTTTTTT

CDR3 length: 11
D gene: .
V gene: TRBV7-9
J gene: TRBJ2-1
clone size: .
CDR3 protein: CASSSFSGQFF
CDR3 DNA: TGTGCCAGCAGCTCCTTTAGTGGGCAGTTCTTC

CDR3 length: 13
D gene: .
V gene: TRBV28
J gene: TRBJ1-2
clone size: .
CDR3 protein: CASSLEGSGGYTF
CDR3 DNA: TGTGCCAGCAGTTTAGAAGGGTCAGGGGGCTACACCTTC

CDR3 length: 14
D gene: .
V gene: TRBV4-3
J gene: TRBJ2-4
clone size: .
CDR3 protein: CASSQLGAENIQYF
CDR3 DNA: TGCGCCAGCAGCCAGTTGGGGGCCGAAAACATTCAGTACTTC

CDR3 length: 13
D gene: .
V gene: TRBV27
J gene: TRBJ1-1
clone size: .
CDR3 protein: CASSPTGNTEAFF
CDR3 DNA: TGTGCCAGCAGCCCTACAGGGAACACTGAAGCTTTCTTT

CDR3 length: 12
D gene: .
V gene: TRBV18
J gene: TRBJ2-7
clone size: .
CDR3 protein: CASSPTGYEQYF
CDR3 DNA: TGTGCCAGCTCACCGACAGGCTACGAGCAGTACTTC